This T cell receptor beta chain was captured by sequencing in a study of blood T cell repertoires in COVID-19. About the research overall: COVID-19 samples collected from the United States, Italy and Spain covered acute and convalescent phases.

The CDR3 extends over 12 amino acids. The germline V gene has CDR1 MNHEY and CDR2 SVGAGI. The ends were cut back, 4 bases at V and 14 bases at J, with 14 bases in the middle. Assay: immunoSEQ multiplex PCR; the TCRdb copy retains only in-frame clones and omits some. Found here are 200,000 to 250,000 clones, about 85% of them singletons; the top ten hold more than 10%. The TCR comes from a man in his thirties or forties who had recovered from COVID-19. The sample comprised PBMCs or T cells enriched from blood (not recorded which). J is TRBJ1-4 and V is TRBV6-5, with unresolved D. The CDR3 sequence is CASSFTDGLLFF. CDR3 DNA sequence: TGTGCCAGCAGTTTTACAGATGGATTGCTGTTTTTT.